This TCR beta chain emerged from a study of vaccination and CD4 T cells after COVID-19. Turning to the study itself: Convalescent donors were composed of six males and four females, of whom two were Hispanic. Between diagnosis and the drawing of post-COVID samples lay a median roughly 100 days (range 35 to 161). Median time from second vaccine dose to sampling was 72 days (14 to 241). Regarding the study as a whole: The median proportion of reactive clones detected only post-vaccination in convalescent patients was approximately 90%.

Notes on this clonotype: Its antigen remains unknown.

Germline V CDR1 and CDR2: LNHNV, YYDKDF (reference sequence). V lost 0 bases and J lost 8, with 13 bases in between. This CDR3 has 14 residues. TCRdb analysed the PCR reads with MiXCR anew, one entry per CDR3 protein. Here the sample spans more than 20,000 distinct CDR3 sequences, 51% being singletons. The specimen comprised CD4+ T cells from blood, sampled before SARS-CoV-2 vaccination. The gene calls are TRBV15 and TRBJ1-1; D gene ambiguous. This clonotype originated in a human donor who had recovered from COVID-19. CDR3 sequence reads: CATSRDLGRTEAFF. DNA for the CDR3: TGTGCCACCAGCAGAGATCTGGGCCGGACCGAAGCTTTCTTT. The complete variable domain, with remaining parts taken from reference TRBV15 and TRBJ1-1, reads DAMVIQNPRYQVTQFGKPVTLSCSQTLNHNVMYWYQQKSSQAPKLLFHYYDKDFNNEADTPDNFQSRRPNTSFCFLDIRSPGLGDTAMYLCATSRDLGRTEAFFGQGTRLTVV.